Listed below are T cell receptor beta chains from one sample, sequenced in a study of regulatory dendritic cells for organ transplantation. No antigen is known for these receptors. Data came from immunoSEQ multiplex PCR; TCRdb stores just in-frame clones and leaves some out. This table holds approximately 10,000 clones, just under 90% found once. The sequencing sample was made of naive CD8+ T cells from blood cultured with dendritic cells. Every receptor here comes from a human donor in good health. CDR3s include the opening cysteine and the closing phenylalanine or tryptophan. A D gene is named only where the DNA matches it firmly. Size tells how often a clone was seen (once, few, many) or the class of an expanded clone, and some rows leave it out.

d_call j_call clone_size v_call cdr3_aa cdr3_nt
- TRBJ2-7 - TRBV7-8 CASSFTGSFYEQYF TGTGCCAGCAGCTTTACAGGCTCCTTCTACGAGCAGTACTTC
- TRBJ1-1 - TRBV29-1 CSGEGNEAFF TGCAGCGGTGAGGGTAATGAAGCTTTCTTT
TRBD2 TRBJ2-1 - TRBV4-1 CASTLRGASGAEEQFF TGCGCCAGCACTCTACGTGGTGCTAGCGGGGCCGAGGAGCAGTTCTTC
TRBD2 TRBJ2-4 - TRBV10-3 CATGLARLWSDIQYF TGTGCCACTGGACTAGCGCGCTTGTGGTCGGACATTCAGTACTTC
- TRBJ2-7 - TRBV11-2 CASSEIAYEQYF TGTGCCAGCAGCGAAATCGCCTACGAGCAGTACTTC
- TRBJ1-6 - TRBV7-6 CASSLRTDSYNSPLHF TGTGCCAGCAGCCTAAGAACGGACAGTTATAATTCACCCCTCCACTTT
- TRBJ2-1 - TRBV10-3 CAISEDSLPSYNEQFF TGTGCCATCAGTGAGGACTCCCTCCCCTCCTACAATGAGCAGTTCTTC
- TRBJ2-5 - TRBV4-1 CASSQEPASGQETQYF TGCGCCAGCAGCCAAGAACCCGCCAGCGGTCAAGAGACCCAGTACTTC
TRBD1 TRBJ2-1 once TRBV14 CASRQGHEQFF TGTGCCAGTCGACAGGGCCATGAGCAGTTCTTC
- TRBJ1-1 - TRBV27 CASSFVGDGSEAFF TGTGCCAGCAGTTTCGTAGGGGACGGAAGTGAAGCTTTCTTT
- TRBJ2-7 - TRBV9 CASSPEGVGGDEQYF TGTGCCAGCAGTCCGGAGGGCGTAGGGGGCGACGAGCAGTACTTC
- TRBJ1-1 - TRBV9 CASSARGVTEAFF TGTGCCAGCAGCGCCCGAGGGGTGACTGAAGCTTTCTTT
TRBD1 TRBJ2-7 once TRBV2 CASSLGQGLLQQYF TGTGCCAGCAGTCTTGGACAGGGGCTTCTTCAGCAGTACTTC
TRBD1 TRBJ2-7 - TRBV7-2 CASSLLNPGQDMYEQYF TGTGCCAGCAGCTTGTTAAATCCGGGACAGGATATGTACGAGCAGTACTTC
- TRBJ1-1 - TRBV7-2 CASSYFYGWGGEAFF TGTGCCAGCAGCTACTTCTATGGGTGGGGGGGGGAAGCTTTCTTT